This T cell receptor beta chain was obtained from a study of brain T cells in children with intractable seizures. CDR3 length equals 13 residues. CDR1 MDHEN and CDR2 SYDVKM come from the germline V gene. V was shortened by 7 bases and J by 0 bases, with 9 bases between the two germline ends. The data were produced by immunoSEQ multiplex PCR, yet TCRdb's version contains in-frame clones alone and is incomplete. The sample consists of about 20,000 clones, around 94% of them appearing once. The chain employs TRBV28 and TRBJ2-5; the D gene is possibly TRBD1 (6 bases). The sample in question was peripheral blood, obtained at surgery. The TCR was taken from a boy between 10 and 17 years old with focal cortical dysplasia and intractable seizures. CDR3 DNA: TGTGCCAGCACCCAGGGGCACCAAGAGACCCAGTACTTC. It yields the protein CASTQGHQETQYF.